Described below is a single T cell receptor (beta chain) sequence and its context. Its matching antigen is unknown. The sample belongs to a study of cytomegalovirus exposure and HLA in healthy donors. Study-wide points: Accurate HLA-A and HLA-B prediction from TCR beta sequences was reported for most subjects. A later analysis revealed that TCR association rates differed between HLA loci, peaking at DRB1 and bottoming out at HLA-C. Data from an earlier analysis indicated that most TCR beta V segments were productive either about 87% or about 30% of the time. Most of the CMV-associated TCR beta chains (in a later analysis) appeared to be HLA-restricted.

CDR1 is LNHNV and CDR2 is YYDKDF in the germline V gene (reference sequence). There are 15 residues in the CDR3. The V gene lost 9 bases and the J gene lost 5 bases, with 21 bases spanning the gap. PCR amplification relied on 60 Vbeta primers (plus 13 Jbeta primers). TCRdb's table, derived via immunoSEQ multiplex PCR, lists solely in-frame clones and lacks some. The table lists about 150,000 clones, roughly 83% of them singletons. This clonotype was obtained from a young woman in good health and CMV-seronegative. The J gene is TRBJ2-3, the V gene TRBV15; D may be TRBD1 (6 bases). Source material: PBMCs. CDR3 region: CATSIGQPPQDTQYF. CDR3 DNA: TGTGCCACTTCTATCGGACAGCCTCCTCAAGATACGCAGTATTTT.